This TCR beta chain was captured in a study of blood T cell repertoires in COVID-19. Overall study context: Samples came from the United States, Italy and Spain, spanning acute and convalescent COVID-19. From T cells, B-cell-depleted T cells, or PBMCs came the material, which was cDNA or gDNA.

V lost 8 bases to trimming and J lost 5 bases; unmatched junction nucleotides: 11. Per germline, CDR1 LNHDA and CDR2 SQIVND (reference sequence). This CDR3 comprises 15 residues. Clones were read by immunoSEQ multiplex PCR, and TCRdb kept only the in-frame ones, dropping some. The table lists approximately 300,000 clones, approximately 87% of them singletons. Clinical history as reported by participants underpinned cohort assignment. What was sequenced was PBMCs or T cells enriched from blood (not recorded which). The chain combines TRBV19 with TRBJ2-5; TRBD2 matches 10 bases. The origin of this receptor is a woman in her 30s who had recovered from COVID-19. The CDR3 loop is CASGDEAGGLETQYF. The DNA for the CDR3 is TGTGCCAGTGGGGATGAAGCGGGGGGGCTGGAGACCCAGTACTTC.